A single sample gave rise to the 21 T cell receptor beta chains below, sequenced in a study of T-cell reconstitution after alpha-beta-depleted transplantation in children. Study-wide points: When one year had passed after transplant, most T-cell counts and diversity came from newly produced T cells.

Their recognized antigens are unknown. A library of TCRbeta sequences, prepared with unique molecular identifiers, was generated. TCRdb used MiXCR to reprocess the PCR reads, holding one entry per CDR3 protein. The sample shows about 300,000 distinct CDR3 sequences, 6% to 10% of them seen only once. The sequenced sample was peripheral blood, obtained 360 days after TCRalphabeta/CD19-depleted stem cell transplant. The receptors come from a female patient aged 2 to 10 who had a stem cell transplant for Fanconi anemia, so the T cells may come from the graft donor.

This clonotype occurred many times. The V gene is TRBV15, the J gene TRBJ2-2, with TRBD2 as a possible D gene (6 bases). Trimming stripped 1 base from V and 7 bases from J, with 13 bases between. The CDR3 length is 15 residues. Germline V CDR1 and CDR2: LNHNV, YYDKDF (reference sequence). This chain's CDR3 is CATSRGRESGGELFF. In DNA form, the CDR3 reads TGTGCCACCAGCAGAGGGAGGGAGTCCGGCGGGGAGCTGTTTTTT.

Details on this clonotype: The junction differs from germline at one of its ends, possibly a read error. The CDR3 DNA is TGTGCCAGAAGCTTAAAGGGGGGGACGCCTAGTTCACCCCTCCACTTT. Translation gives CARSLKGGTPSSPLHF. The rearrangement joins TRBV7-2 to TRBJ1-6; a weak D match, TRBD1 (6 bases). This CDR3 is built from 16 residues. Looked up from germline, CDR1 is SGHTA and CDR2 is FQGNSA.

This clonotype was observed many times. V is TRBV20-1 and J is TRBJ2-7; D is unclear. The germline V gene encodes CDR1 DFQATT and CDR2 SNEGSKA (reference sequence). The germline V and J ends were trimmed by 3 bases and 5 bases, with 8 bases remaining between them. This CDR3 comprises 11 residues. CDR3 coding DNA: TGCAGTGCTAGGGGTGTCCACGAGCAGTACTTC. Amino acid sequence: CSARGVHEQYF.

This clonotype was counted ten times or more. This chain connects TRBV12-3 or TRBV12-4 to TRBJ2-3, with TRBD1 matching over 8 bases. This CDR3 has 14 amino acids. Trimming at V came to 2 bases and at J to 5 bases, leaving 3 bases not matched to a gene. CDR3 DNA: TGTGCCAGCAGTTTAAGACAGGGGCAAGATACGCAGTATTTT. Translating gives CASSLRQGQDTQYF.

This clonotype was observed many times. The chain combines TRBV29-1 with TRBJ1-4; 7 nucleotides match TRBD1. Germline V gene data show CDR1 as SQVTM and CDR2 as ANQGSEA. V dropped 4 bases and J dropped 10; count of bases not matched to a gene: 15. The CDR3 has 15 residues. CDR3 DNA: TGCAGCGTTGCCCCATCGACAGGGAGGATCGGAAAACTGTTTTTT. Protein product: CSVAPSTGRIGKLFF.

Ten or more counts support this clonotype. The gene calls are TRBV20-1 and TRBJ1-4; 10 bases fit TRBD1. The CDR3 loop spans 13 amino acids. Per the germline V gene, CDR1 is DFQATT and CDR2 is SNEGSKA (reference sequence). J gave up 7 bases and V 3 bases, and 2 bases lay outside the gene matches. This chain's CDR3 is CSARGDRGEKLFF. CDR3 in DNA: TGCAGTGCTAGGGGGGACAGGGGTGAAAAACTGTTTTTT.

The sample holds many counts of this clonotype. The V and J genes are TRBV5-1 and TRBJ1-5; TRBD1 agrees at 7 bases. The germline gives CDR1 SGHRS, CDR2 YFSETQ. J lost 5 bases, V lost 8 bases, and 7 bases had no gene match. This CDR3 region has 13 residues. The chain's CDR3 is CARGQLTHQPQHF. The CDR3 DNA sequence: TGCGCCAGGGGACAGTTAACCCATCAGCCCCAGCATTTT. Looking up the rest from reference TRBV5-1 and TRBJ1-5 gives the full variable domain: KAGVTQTPRYLIKTRGQQVTLSCSPISGHRSVSWYQQTPGQGLQFLFEYFSETQRNKGNFPGRFSGRQFSNSRSEMNVSTLELGDSALYLCARGQLTHQPQHFGDGTRLSIL.

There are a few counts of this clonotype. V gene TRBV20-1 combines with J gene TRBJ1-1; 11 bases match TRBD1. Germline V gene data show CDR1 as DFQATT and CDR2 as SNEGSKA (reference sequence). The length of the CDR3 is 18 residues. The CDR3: CRAGQGASFTTLNTEAFF. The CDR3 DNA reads TGCAGGGCAGGACAGGGGGCGAGTTTTACTACGCTGAACACTGAAGCTTTCTTT.

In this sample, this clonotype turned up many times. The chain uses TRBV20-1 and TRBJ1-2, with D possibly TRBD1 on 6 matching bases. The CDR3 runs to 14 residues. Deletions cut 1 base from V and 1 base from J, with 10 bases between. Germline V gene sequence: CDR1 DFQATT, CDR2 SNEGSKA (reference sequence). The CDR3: CSARGGAFNYGYTF. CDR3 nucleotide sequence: TGCAGTGCTAGAGGGGGGGCCTTTAACTATGGCTACACCTTC.

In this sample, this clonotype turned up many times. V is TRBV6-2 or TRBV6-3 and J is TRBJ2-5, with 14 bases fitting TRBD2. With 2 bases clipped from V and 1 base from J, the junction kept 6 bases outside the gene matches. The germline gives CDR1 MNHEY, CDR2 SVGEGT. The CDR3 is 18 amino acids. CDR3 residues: CASSYERTSGGPQETQYF. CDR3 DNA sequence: TGTGCCAGCAGTTACGAGAGGACTAGCGGGGGGCCCCAAGAGACCCAGTACTTC.

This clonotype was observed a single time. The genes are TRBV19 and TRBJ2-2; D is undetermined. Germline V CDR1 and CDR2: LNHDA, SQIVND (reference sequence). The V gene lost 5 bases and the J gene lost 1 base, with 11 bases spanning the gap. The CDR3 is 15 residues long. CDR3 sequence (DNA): TGTGCCAGTAGTTGGCTAGAGGTGAACACCGGGGAGCTGTTTTTT. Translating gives CASSWLEVNTGELFF.

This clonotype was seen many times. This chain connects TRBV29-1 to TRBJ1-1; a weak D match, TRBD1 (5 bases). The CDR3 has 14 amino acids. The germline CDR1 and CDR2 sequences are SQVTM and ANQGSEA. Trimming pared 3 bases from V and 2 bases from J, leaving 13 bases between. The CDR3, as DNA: TGCAGCGTTGAGGGGCGGGCCAGAAACACTGAAGCTTTCTTT. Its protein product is CSVEGRARNTEAFF.

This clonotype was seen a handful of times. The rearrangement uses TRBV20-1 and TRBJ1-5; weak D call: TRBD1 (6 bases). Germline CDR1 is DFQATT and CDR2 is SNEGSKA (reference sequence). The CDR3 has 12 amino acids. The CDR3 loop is CSANRGNQPQHF. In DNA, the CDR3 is TGCAGCGCCAACAGGGGCAATCAGCCCCAGCATTTT.

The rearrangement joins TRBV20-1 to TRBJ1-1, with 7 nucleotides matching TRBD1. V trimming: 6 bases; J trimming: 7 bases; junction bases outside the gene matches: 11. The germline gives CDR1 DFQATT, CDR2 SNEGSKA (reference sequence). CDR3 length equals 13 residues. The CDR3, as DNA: TGCAGTGCCCCGAGGGCAGGGGGAGATGAAGCTTTCTTT. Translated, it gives CSAPRAGGDEAFF.

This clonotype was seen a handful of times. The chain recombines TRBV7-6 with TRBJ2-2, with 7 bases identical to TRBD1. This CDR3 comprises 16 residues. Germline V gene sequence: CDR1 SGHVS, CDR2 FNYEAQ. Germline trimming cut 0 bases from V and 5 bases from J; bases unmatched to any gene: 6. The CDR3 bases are TGTGCCAGCAGCTTAGCAAGGGGGCTACGGACCGGGGAGCTGTTTTTT. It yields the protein CASSLARGLRTGELFF.

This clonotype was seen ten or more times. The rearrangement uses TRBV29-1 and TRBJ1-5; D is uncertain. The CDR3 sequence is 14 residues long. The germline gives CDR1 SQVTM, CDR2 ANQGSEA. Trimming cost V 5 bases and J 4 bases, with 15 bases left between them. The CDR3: CSVSSGSFNQPQHF. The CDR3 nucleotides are TGCAGCGTTTCATCCGGGAGTTTTAATCAGCCCCAGCATTTT.

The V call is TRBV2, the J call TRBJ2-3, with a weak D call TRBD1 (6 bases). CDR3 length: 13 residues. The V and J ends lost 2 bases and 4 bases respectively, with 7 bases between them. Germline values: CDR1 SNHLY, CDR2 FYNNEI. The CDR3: CASSEQGSDTQYF. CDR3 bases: TGTGCCAGCAGTGAACAGGGGTCAGATACGCAGTATTTT.

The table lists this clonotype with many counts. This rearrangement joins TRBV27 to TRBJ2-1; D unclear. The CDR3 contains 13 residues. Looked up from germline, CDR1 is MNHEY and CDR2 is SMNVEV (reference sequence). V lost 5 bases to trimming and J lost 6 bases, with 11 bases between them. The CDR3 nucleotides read TGTGCCAGCAGTGCCACAATCTTCAATGAGCAGTTCTTC. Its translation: CASSATIFNEQFF.

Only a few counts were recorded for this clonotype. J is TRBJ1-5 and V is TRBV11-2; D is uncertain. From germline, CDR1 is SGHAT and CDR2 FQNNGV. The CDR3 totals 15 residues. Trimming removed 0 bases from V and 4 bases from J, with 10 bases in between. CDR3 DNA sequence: TGTGCCAGCAGCTTAGATGGCAAGCGAAATCAGCCCCAGCATTTT. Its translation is CASSLDGKRNQPQHF.

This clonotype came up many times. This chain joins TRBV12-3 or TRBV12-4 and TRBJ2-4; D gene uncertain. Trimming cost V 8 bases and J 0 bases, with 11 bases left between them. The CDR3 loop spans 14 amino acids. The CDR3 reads CASQAGLAKNIQYF. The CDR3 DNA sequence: TGTGCCAGCCAGGCCGGATTAGCCAAAAACATTCAGTACTTC.

This CDR3 reads CASSRTGDYNEQFF. CDR3 bases: TGCGCCAGCAGCCGGACAGGGGACTACAATGAGCAGTTCTTC. J is TRBJ2-1 and V is TRBV4-1, with 9 bases identical to TRBD1. CDR3 length: 14 amino acids. Germline V gene sequence: CDR1 MGHRA, CDR2 YSYEKL. V trimming: 4 bases; J trimming: 3 bases; junction bases outside the gene matches: 1.